Here is one TCR beta chain with its context. Its antigen is not yet known. No base quality information exists; no much larger clone differs at one position. This sample stems from a study of cytomegalovirus exposure and HLA in healthy donors (dated by TCRdb to 2016 to 2017). About the full investigation: In an earlier analysis of about 560 of the donors, roughly 300 Gb of sequence data and 90 million to 120 million unique TCR beta sequences from 180 million or so T cells were reported. The later analysis used no new phenotypic data to find candidate immune exposures, relying instead on TCR beta sequences and their occurrence across donors. The study was designed to test whether signatures of past pathogen exposure could be identified by cataloging public T cell receptors. The study profiled the T cell repertoires of more than 500 subjects by immunosequencing and related them to cytomegalovirus serostatus. Genome-wide SNP genotypes for about three fifths of the roughly 670 donors were used in a later genetic analysis, which treated that subset as a discovery cohort. Donor age, sex, ethnicity and CMV serostatus were compiled alongside the repertoire data. In addition to the first cohort of around 670 subjects, a separate validation cohort of 120 different subjects was used. The number of donors typed differed by locus, with about 629-630 for A, B, C, DRB1 and DQB1, around 500 for DQA1, approximately 580 for DPA1, and around 450 for DPB1. Among 398 genotyped donors of the cohort, an average of roughly 230,000 unique TCR beta nucleotide sequences was sequenced per donor, of which roughly 17% were non-productive. An early release covering 500 to 750 HLA-typed donors comprised approximately 290 gigabases of sequencing data and approximately 85 million unique TCR sequences. HLA typing included class I and class II loci at four-digit resolution. Several DR-DQ haplotypes were treated as single units for association and clustering because of strong linkage in the cohort. Every repertoire in the discovery cohort had been generated on one and the same sequencing platform. A later analysis re-examined previously published TCR beta repertoires from roughly 650 donors and added high-resolution HLA genotyping to investigate patterns of TCR occurrence. To predict cytomegalovirus infection status, the study combined high-throughput TCR immunosequencing, statistical association of individual TCRs with disease status, and machine learning. Among the approximately 400 genotyped donors, under 90% belonged to the genetic ancestry cluster associated with self-reported Caucasian donors. An earlier analysis of fewer than 700 of the donors applied high-throughput TCR beta sequencing to assess whether each TCR beta V gene segment acted as functional or pseudogenic. General conclusions and limits of the study: According to a later analysis, most CMV-associated TCR beta chains appeared to be HLA-restricted, and the HLA associations seemed to be driven largely by CMV exposure. In a later analysis, several top co-occurrence clusters were reported to appear linked to parvovirus B19, influenza, CMV and Epstein-Barr virus. The authors suggested that the approach could potentially be extended to other disease states and immunological phenotypes. A few of the identified cytomegalovirus-associated TCR beta chains were confirmed in vitro to be specific for cytomegalovirus antigens. According to a later genetic analysis, donors in an Asian-associated ancestry cluster had fewer N-insertions in productive TCRs than the approximately 670-donor mean. Cytomegalovirus status was reported to be diagnosed by the classifier with high specificity and sensitivity in both the original and validation cohorts. A later analysis associated around 16,000 TCR beta sequences with specific HLA alleles at a false discovery rate of 0.05. A later analysis found that TCR association rates varied across HLA loci, with DRB1 alleles showing the most associated TCRs and HLA-C alleles the fewest. Presence/absence analyses assumed roughly uniform sequencing depth across donors, an assumption that may not hold. In the study, approximately 150 TCR beta chains were listed as associated with cytomegalovirus. An association between a missense DCLRE1C variant and V-gene and J-gene trimming of TCR beta chains was found in a later genetic analysis and replicated in an independent cohort. In an earlier analysis of 587 of the donors, most TCR beta V segments were observed in productive rearrangements about 87% or about 30% of the time, broadly matching IMGT annotations. A later analysis found that HLA-associated TCR beta chains were more clonally expanded and had lower generation probabilities than equally common non-associated chains. Most TCR sequences were seen in very few donors, while some public TCRs were found in many individuals. Because counts were too low, 15 to 20 rarely observed V segments, including chromosome 9 orphons, were excluded from the earlier analysis of 587 of the donors. When HLA alleles, especially DR and DQ, strongly co-occurred, TCR associations were difficult to assign to individual alleles. Because HLA typing was unavailable for some donors at each locus, only the typed subset was used in association tests. A further reported finding was that TCR beta sequences accurately predicted the HLA-A and HLA-B alleles for most subjects in the first cohort. Some IMGT-functional V segments, including TRBV6-2 and TRBV6-3, could not be told apart with the 87-base-pair reads, so those segments were excluded. Immune exposure information for the cohort was limited to CMV serostatus. Correlated functional status among segregating V segments might reflect linkage disequilibrium, but an unknown experimental factor could not be ruled out. A cluster of highly shared sequence variants was judged likely to be a technical artifact of the sequencing pipeline. This cohort had only TCR beta chains sequenced, and the lack of alpha or paired-chain data limited which features could be detected.

Libraries were made using the immunoSEQ multiplex PCR assay. For the multiplex PCR, a mixture combining 60 forward primers for TCR Vbeta segments and 13 reverse primers for TCR Jbeta segments was used. Amplification of the CDR3 region of rearranged TCR beta genes was performed with a multiplex PCR assay on genomic DNA. Amplified TCR beta libraries were sequenced as 87-base-pair reads on the Illumina HiSeq System. The source study handled its data this way. A later analysis counted about 80 million unique TCR beta chains across the 600 to 850 repertoires, and some 11 million of these chains were shared by at least two donors. To remove PCR and sequencing errors, raw reads were error-corrected and collapsed into unique sequences using a nearest-neighbor algorithm that merged closely related sequences. To assign V, D and J gene segments, CDR3 sequences were aligned to IMGT reference sequences. For a sequence to be retained, a match of at least six nucleotides was required to both a V gene segment and a J gene segment. A rearrangement counted as productive if the CDR3 had no stop codons and remained in frame with V and J, and every other rearrangement counted as non-productive. Following IMGT convention, CDR3 was defined as the stretch from the second conserved V-encoded cysteine up to the conserved J-encoded phenylalanine. Sequences without an unambiguous match to a single V gene segment were excluded from the earlier analysis of about 630 of the donors. In an earlier analysis of approximately 590 of the donors, a V segment was called functional when productive rearrangements were above 56.7%, and segregating when the standard deviation between donors exceeded 5%. A statistical classification framework was built to diagnose cytomegalovirus status from the catalog of TCR beta chain sequences. V and J gene assignment, in a later analysis, came from comparing TCR nucleotide sequences with IMGT/GENE-DB human TR gene sequences. Using the TCRdist pipeline, a later analysis assigned CDR3 sequences along with most-parsimonious VDJ recombination scenarios. A later analysis defined each TCR beta chain by its CDR3 amino acid sequence plus V-gene family, and excluded reads lacking a unique V-gene family. A later analysis removed 592 highly shared, low-generation-probability nucleotide sequences to deal with suspected cross-contamination and a sequencing artifact. For each public chain, a later analysis derived a clonal expansion index from normalized ranks of inferred template counts within each repertoire. Generation probabilities in a later analysis came from a VDJ recombination model fitted to out-of-frame rearrangements, and those results were checked against IGoR. In a later analysis, hypergeometric tests were used to score TCR-TCR, TCR-HLA and TCR-CMV co-occurrence, with a repertoire-size bias correction applied to TCR pairs. To estimate false discovery rates, a later analysis permuted the HLA or CMV assignments 20 times. In a later analysis, co-occurring TCRs were grouped using DBSCAN, and TCRdist sequence similarity was added for clustering within HLA-allele-positive subsets. Co-occurrence clustering excluded repertoires with fewer than 30,000 or more than 120,000 public chains, plus five with anomalous nucleotide sharing. TCRdb mirrors the immuneACCESS table, restricted to in-frame sequences. Some clones are absent from its copies; in checked studies, under half trace to an unresolved V gene, and the reason for the others is unknown. That table furnishes V, J and clone size, whereas the DNA furnished D and trimming. The sample table records 150,000 or so clones; roughly 73% of these occur just once. The top ten hold about 11% of the sample.

The cohort was made up of about 670 healthy bone marrow donors. All cohort members were sampled while nominally healthy, although unrecorded immune exposures were likely present. The donor was CMV seropositive and was included in the group of approximately 300 seropositive cohort members. Each donor provided a peripheral blood sample, and peripheral blood mononuclear cells were used for TCR beta sequencing. The Qiagen DNeasy Blood Extraction Kit was used to extract genomic DNA from the blood cell samples. Measured from the cysteine to the phenylalanine, the CDR3 is 13 residues long. Kept here is only the CDR3 DNA, which spans 39 bases and is read in frame from base 1. V was cut back by 0 bases and J by 3 bases, leaving a gap of 6 bases between them. Taken from the germline V gene, the CDR1 and CDR2 loops are LGHNA and YNFKEQ.

The sequence links TRBV4-2 to TRBJ2-7, with TRBD2 tentatively as D gene (6 bases match). Source material: PBMCs. This TCR derives from a man aged 18 to 30 in good health and CMV-seropositive. The CDR3 amino acid sequence is: CASSQDGGYEQYF. The sequence in DNA is TGTGCCAGCAGCCAAGACGGGGGCTACGAGCAGTACTTC.